The rows below give T cell receptor beta chains drawn from one sample of a study of T cells after yellow fever vaccination. Via MiXCR, TCRdb re-called the 5' RACE reads, giving one row per CDR3 protein. This repertoire shows approximately 300,000 distinct CDR3 sequences, around 6.8% found once; its top ten account for about a sixth. Sample: PBMCs, taken around 45 days after the first yellow fever vaccination. The source of these receptors is a man between 18 and 35 years old who received the YFV17D yellow fever vaccine. The CDR3 runs from the conserved cysteine through the conserved F or W. The order of the fields is clone size, J gene, D gene, V gene, CDR3 protein, CDR3 DNA. The D gene is left open where the match is weak. Some rows have no size entry. The others give once, few or many, or a class for an expanded clone.

-	TRBJ2-4	-	TRBV7-9	CASSAVAKNIQYF	TGTGCCAGCTCAGCGGTTGCCAAAAACATTCAGTACTTC
-	TRBJ1-5	TRBD1	TRBV6-1	CASSPGRGGGNQPQHF	TGTGCCAGCTCCCCCGGGAGAGGGGGCGGCAATCAGCCCCAGCATTTT
few	TRBJ2-5	-	TRBV5-4	CASSLWEQETQYF	TGTGCCAGCAGCTTGTGGGAGCAAGAGACCCAGTACTTC
-	TRBJ1-2	-	TRBV7-9	CASSLRVRDANYGYTF	TGTGCCAGCAGCTTAAGAGTCCGAGATGCTAACTATGGCTACACCTTC
few	TRBJ1-2	-	TRBV6-5	CASSSTDGPYGYTF	TGTGCCAGCAGTTCCACGGACGGGCCCTATGGCTACACCTTC
few	TRBJ1-1	-	TRBV6-5	CASSYSPGGGTEAFF	TGTGCCAGCAGTTACTCCCCCGGGGGAGGTACTGAAGCTTTCTTT
many	TRBJ1-1	-	TRBV7-2	CASSLNNGREAFF	TGTGCCAGCAGCTTGAACAACGGGCGGGAAGCTTTCTTT
many	TRBJ2-1	TRBD1	TRBV5-1	CASSLEGQGWDEQFF	TGCGCCAGCAGCTTGGAGGGACAGGGGTGGGATGAGCAGTTCTTC
few	TRBJ1-2	-	TRBV9	CASSVRSGHLNTGYTF	TGTGCCAGCAGCGTTCGAAGTGGGCACCTGAATACAGGCTACACCTTC
-	TRBJ2-3	TRBD2	TRBV18	CASSSGKGLAGTDTQYF	TGTGCCAGCTCATCGGGAAAGGGACTAGCGGGTACAGATACGCAGTATTTT
many	TRBJ2-1	-	TRBV19	CASSGGPLYNEQFF	TGTGCCAGTAGTGGTGGTCCCCTCTACAATGAGCAGTTCTTC
few	TRBJ2-1	-	TRBV4-2	CAISPGRRHNEQFF	TGTGCCATCAGCCCCGGGCGCCGGCACAATGAGCAGTTCTTC
few	TRBJ1-5	-	TRBV24-1	CATSDPWGERGGSQPQHF	TGTGCCACCAGTGATCCATGGGGCGAAAGGGGTGGTTCTCAGCCCCAGCATTTT
-	TRBJ2-7	-	TRBV7-2	CASSFRDFKNEQYF	TGTGCCAGCAGTTTCCGGGACTTTAAAAACGAGCAGTACTTC
few	TRBJ2-3	TRBD2	TRBV5-1	CASSLLAGGGLTDTQYF	TGCGCCAGCAGCCTCTTAGCGGGGGGGGGCCTCACAGATACGCAGTATTTT
-	TRBJ2-7	-	TRBV5-1	CASSLVTGTYEQYF	TGCGCCAGCAGCTTAGTGACAGGAACCTACGAGCAGTACTTC
few	TRBJ2-3	-	TRBV23-1	CASSQELVLTDTQYF	TGCGCCAGCAGTCAAGAATTGGTCCTCACAGATACGCAGTATTTT
few	TRBJ1-1	-	TRBV18	CASSPRGAEAFF	TGTGCCAGCTCACCAAGAGGGGCTGAGGCTTTCTTT
few	TRBJ1-2	TRBD1	TRBV20-1	CSAVGQYEKGYTF	TGCAGTGCTGTGGGACAGTATGAGAAGGGCTACACCTTC
many	TRBJ1-4	-	TRBV7-2	CASRPAGGAGEKLFF	TGTGCCAGCAGACCGGCGGGAGGGGCTGGTGAAAAACTGTTTTTT
few	TRBJ2-1	-	TRBV4-1	CASSQGVWTEIYNEQFF	TGCGCCAGCAGCCAAGGGGTCTGGACAGAGATTTACAATGAGCAGTTCTTC
few	TRBJ2-3	TRBD2	TRBV6-1	CASSRRRGITDTQYF	TGTGCCAGCAGTAGAAGGCGGGGGATCACAGATACGCAGTATTTT
many	TRBJ1-5	TRBD1	TRBV28	CATAGGRGNQPQHF	TGTGCCACCGCAGGGGGCCGTGGCAATCAGCCCCAGCATTTT
many	TRBJ2-3	-	TRBV5-4	CASGLAEQSTDTQYF	TGTGCCAGCGGACTGGCGGAGCAGAGCACAGATACGCAGTATTTT
-	TRBJ2-5	-	TRBV6-5	CASSYSGWGETQYF	TGTGCCAGCAGTTACTCGGGTTGGGGAGAGACCCAGTACTTC
-	TRBJ2-3	-	TRBV12-3/TRBV12-4	CASSLKGTQYF	TGTGCCAGCAGTCTTAAGGGTACGCAGTATTTT
few	TRBJ2-7	-	TRBV7-2	CASSLVVQGGYEQYF	TGTGCCAGCAGCTTAGTGGTACAGGGTGGCTACGAGCAGTACTTC
few	TRBJ2-1	TRBD2	TRBV7-9	CASSPPKGLLGNEQFF	TGTGCCAGCAGCCCCCCGAAGGGACTACTAGGCAATGAGCAGTTCTTC
many	TRBJ2-5	TRBD1	TRBV20-1	CSALPGTATQETQYF	TGCAGTGCTCTTCCCGGGACAGCCACCCAAGAGACCCAGTACTTC
many	TRBJ2-5	-	TRBV7-8	CASSEGLRKTQYF	TGTGCCAGCAGCGAGGGACTCCGAAAGACCCAGTACTTC
-	TRBJ2-2	TRBD2	TRBV4-1	CASSQKTGLAQTNTGELFF	TGCGCCAGCAGCCAAAAAACGGGACTAGCGCAAACGAACACCGGGGAGCTGTTTTTT
-	TRBJ2-3	-	TRBV20-1	CSESSGTDTQYF	TGCAGTGAAAGCAGCGGCACAGATACGCAGTATTTT
-	TRBJ1-2	-	TRBV9	CASSGGTLGRHYGYTF	TGTGCCAGCAGCGGGGGGACACTGGGCCGCCACTATGGCTACACCTTC
-	TRBJ2-2	-	TRBV2	CTSKELEAGTGELFF	TGTACCAGCAAGGAACTGGAAGCGGGCACCGGGGAGCTGTTTTTT
many	TRBJ2-3	-	TRBV5-5	CASRLLPLARTDTQYF	TGTGCCAGCCGGCTTCTACCCCTAGCCCGCACAGATACGCAGTATTTT
-	TRBJ2-7	TRBD2	TRBV11-2	CASSRTSGGPRSSYEQYF	TGTGCCAGCAGTCGGACTAGCGGGGGGCCGAGGAGCTCCTACGAGCAGTACTTC
few	TRBJ1-2	TRBD1	TRBV20-1	CSARDRDYGYTF	TGCAGTGCTAGGGACAGGGACTATGGCTACACCTTC